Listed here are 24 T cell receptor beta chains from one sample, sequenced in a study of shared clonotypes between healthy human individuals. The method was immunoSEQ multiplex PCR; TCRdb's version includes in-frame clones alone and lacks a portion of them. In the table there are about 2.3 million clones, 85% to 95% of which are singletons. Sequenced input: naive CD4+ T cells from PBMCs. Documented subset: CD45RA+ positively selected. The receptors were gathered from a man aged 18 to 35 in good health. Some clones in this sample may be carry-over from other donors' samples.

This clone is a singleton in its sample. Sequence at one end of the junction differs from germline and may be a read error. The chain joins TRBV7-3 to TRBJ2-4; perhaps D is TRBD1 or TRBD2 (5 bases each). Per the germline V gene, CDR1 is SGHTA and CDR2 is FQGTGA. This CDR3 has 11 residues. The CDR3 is CASSLPGPRDF. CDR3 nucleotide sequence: TGTGCCAGCAGCCTGCCGGGACCTCGGGACTTC.

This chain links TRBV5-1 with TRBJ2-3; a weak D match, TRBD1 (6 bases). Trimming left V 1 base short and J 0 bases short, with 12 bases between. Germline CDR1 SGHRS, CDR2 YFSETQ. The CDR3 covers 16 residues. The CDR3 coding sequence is TGCGCCAGCAGCTTGACGGGACAACCTAGCACAGATACGCAGTATTTT. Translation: CASSLTGQPSTDTQYF. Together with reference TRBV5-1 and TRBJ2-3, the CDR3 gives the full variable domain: KAGVTQTPRYLIKTRGQQVTLSCSPISGHRSVSWYQQTPGQGLQFLFEYFSETQRNKGNFPGRFSGRQFSNSRSEMNVSTLELGDSALYLCASSLTGQPSTDTQYFGPGTRLTVL.

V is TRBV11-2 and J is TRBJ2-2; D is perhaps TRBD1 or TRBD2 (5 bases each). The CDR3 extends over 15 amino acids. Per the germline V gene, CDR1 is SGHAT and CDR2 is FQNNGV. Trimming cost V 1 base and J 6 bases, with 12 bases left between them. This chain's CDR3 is CASSLGIRGAGELFF. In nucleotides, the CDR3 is TGTGCCAGCAGCTTAGGCATAAGAGGGGCCGGGGAGCTGTTTTTT.

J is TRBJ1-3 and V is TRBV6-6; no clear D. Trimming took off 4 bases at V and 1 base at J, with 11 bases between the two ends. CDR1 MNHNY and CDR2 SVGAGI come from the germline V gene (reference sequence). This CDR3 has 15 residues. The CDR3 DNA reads TGTGCCAGCAGTTTCGCCCCGGGATCTGGAAACACCATATATTTT. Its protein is CASSFAPGSGNTIYF.

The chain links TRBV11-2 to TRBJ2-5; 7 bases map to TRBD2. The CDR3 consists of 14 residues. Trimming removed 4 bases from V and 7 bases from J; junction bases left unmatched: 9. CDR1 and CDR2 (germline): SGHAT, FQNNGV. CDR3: CASSSVSGRGTQYF. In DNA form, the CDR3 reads TGTGCCAGCAGCTCCGTTTCAGGGAGGGGGACCCAGTACTTC.

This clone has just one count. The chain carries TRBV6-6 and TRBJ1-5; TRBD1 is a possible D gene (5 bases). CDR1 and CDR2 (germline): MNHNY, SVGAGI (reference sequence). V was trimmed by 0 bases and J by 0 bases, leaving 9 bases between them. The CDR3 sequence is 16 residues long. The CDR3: CASSYSGQNSNQPQHF. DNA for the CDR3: TGTGCCAGCAGTTACTCGGGGCAGAATAGCAATCAGCCCCAGCATTTT.

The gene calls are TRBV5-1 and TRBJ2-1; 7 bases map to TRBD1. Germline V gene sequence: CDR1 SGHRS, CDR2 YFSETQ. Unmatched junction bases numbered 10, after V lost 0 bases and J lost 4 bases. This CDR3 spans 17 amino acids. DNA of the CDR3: TGCGCCAGCAGCTTGGCTAGCTCTAGGACAGGATACAATGAGCAGTTCTTC. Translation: CASSLASSRTGYNEQFF.

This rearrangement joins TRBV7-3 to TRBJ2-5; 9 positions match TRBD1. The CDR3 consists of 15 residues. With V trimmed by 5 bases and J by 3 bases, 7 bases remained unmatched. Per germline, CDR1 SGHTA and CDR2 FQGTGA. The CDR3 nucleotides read TGTGCCAGCAGCCCCGGGACAGGGCTAAAAGAGACCCAGTACTTC. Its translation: CASSPGTGLKETQYF.

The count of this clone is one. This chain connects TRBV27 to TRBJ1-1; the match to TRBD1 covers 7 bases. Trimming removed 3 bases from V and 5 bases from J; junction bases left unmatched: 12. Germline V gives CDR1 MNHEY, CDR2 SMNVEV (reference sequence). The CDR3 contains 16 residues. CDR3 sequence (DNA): TGTGCCAGCAGTTTCTCTCGACAGGGAAGAGGTACTGAAGCTTTCTTT. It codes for CASSFSRQGRGTEAFF.

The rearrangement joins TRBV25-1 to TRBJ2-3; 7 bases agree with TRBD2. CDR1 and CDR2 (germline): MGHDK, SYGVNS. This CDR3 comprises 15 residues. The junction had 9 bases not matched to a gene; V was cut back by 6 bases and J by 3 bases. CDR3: CASSKGAGATDTQYF. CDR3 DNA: TGTGCCAGCAGCAAAGGGGCGGGAGCGACAGATACGCAGTATTTT.

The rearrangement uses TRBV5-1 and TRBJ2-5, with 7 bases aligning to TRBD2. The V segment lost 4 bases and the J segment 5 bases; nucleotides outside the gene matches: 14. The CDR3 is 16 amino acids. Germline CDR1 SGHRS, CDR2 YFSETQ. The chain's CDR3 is CASSPGGSGPEETQYF. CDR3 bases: TGCGCCAGCAGCCCCGGGGGGAGCGGGCCGGAGGAGACCCAGTACTTC.

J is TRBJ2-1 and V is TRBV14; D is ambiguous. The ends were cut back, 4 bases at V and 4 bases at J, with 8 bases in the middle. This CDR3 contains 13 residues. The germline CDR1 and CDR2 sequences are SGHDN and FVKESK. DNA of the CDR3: TGTGCCAGCAGCCTCGGGCCTTACAATGAGCAGTTCTTC. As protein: CASSLGPYNEQFF.

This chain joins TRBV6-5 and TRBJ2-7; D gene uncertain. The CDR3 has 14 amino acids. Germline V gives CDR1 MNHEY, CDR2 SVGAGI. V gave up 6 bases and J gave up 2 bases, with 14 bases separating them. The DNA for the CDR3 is TGTGCCAGCAGCCCTACTGGTCAGACCTACGAGCAGTACTTC. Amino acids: CASSPTGQTYEQYF.

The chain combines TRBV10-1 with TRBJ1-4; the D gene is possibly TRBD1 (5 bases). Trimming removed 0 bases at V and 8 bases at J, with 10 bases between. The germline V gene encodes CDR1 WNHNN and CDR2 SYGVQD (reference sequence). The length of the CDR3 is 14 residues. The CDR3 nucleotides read TGCGCCAGCAGTGAGTCGTTGACAGACGAAAAACTGTTTTTT. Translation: CASSESLTDEKLFF.

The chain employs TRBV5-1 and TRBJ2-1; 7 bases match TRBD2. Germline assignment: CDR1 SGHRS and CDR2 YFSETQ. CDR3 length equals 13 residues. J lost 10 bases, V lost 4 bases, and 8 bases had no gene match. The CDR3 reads CASSTGEGAEQFF. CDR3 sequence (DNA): TGCGCCAGCAGCACGGGGGAGGGTGCCGAGCAGTTCTTC.

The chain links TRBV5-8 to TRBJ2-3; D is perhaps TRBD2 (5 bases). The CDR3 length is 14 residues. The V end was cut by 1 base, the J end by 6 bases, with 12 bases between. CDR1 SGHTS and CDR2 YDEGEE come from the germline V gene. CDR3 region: CASSLMWESDTQYF. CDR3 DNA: TGTGCCAGCAGCTTGATGTGGGAGTCCGATACGCAGTATTTT.

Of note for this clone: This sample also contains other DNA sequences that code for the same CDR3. DNA of the CDR3: TGTGCCAGCTCACCGGGGGGCTCTGGGGCCAACGTCCTGACTTTC. This encodes CASSPGGSGANVLTF. The rearrangement links TRBV18 to TRBJ2-6, with D possibly matching TRBD2 (6 bases). The CDR3 runs 15 residues. The V end was cut by 3 bases, the J end by 0 bases, with 6 bases between. CDR1 and CDR2 from the germline V gene are KGHSH and LQKENI.

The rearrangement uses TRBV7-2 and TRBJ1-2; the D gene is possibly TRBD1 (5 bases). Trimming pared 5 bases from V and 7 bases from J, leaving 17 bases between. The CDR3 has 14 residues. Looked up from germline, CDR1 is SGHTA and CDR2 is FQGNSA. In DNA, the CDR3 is TGTGCCAGCAGCCAGGGTGGATTTTCGGCTGGCTACACCTTC. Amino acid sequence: CASSQGGFSAGYTF.

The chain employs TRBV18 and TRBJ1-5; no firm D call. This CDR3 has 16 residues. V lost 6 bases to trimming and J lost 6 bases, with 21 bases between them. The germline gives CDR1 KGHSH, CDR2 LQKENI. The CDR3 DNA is TGTGCCAGCTCGGGGATTGTGGGGTCGGAAAGTCAGCCCCAGCATTTT. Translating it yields CASSGIVGSESQPQHF.

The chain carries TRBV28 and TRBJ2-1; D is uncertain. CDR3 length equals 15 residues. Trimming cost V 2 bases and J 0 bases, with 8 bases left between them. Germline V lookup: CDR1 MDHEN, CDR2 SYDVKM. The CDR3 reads CASSLKQYSYNEQFF. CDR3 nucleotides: TGTGCCAGCAGTTTAAAACAGTACTCCTACAATGAGCAGTTCTTC.

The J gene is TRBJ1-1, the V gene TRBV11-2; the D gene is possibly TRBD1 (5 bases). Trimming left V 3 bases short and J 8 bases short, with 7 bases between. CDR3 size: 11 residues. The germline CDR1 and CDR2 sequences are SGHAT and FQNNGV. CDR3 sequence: CASSFDREAFF. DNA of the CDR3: TGTGCCAGCAGCTTCGACAGAGAAGCTTTCTTT.

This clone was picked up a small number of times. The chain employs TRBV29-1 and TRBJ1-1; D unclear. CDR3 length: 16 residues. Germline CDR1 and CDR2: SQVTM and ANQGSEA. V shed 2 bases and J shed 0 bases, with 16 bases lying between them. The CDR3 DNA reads TGCAGCGTTGAATGGCCGCTGGCCCGATTGAACACTGAAGCTTTCTTT. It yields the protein CSVEWPLARLNTEAFF.

The DNA for the CDR3 is TGTGCCAGCAGCCTGACAGAGTCCGGCAATCAGCCCCAGCATTTT. Protein: CASSLTESGNQPQHF. The genes are TRBV27 and TRBJ1-5, with TRBD1 as a possible D gene (5 bases). V gave up 6 bases and J gave up 2 bases, with 14 bases separating them. The V gene's germline CDR1 is MNHEY and CDR2 SMNVEV (reference sequence). The CDR3 sequence is 15 residues long.

The CDR3 region is CASSRRSYEQYF. As DNA, the CDR3 is TGTGCCAGCAGCAGACGTTCCTACGAGCAGTACTTC. The rearrangement uses TRBV5-8 and TRBJ2-7, with unresolved D. This CDR3 comprises 12 residues. The V and J ends lost 4 bases and 1 base respectively, with 6 bases between them. CDR1 SGHTS and CDR2 YDEGEE come from the germline V gene.